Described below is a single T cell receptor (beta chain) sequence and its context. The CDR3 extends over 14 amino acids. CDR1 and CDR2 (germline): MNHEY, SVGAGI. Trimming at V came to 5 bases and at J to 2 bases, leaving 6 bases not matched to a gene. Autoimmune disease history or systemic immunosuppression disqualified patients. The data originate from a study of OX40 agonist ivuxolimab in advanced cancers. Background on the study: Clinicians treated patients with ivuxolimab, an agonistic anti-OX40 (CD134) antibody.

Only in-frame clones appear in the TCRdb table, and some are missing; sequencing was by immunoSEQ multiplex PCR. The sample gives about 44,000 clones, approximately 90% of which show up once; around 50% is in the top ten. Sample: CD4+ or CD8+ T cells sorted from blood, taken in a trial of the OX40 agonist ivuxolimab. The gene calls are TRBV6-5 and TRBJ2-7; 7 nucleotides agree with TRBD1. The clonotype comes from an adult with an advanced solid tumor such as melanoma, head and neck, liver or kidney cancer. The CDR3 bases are TGTGCCAGCAGTCAGAGACAGGGACCCTACGAGCAGTACTTC. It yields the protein CASSQRQGPYEQYF.